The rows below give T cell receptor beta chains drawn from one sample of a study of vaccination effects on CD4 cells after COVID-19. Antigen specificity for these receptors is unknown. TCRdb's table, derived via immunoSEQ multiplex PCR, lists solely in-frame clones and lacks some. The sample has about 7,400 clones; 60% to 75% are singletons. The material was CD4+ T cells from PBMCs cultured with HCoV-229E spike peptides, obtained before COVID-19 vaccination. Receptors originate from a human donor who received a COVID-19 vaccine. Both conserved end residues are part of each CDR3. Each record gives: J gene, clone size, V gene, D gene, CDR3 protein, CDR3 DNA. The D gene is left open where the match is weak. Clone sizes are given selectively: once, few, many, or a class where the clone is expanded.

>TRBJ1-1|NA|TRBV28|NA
CASSLTNTEAFF
TGTGCCAGCAGTTTAACAAACACTGAAGCTTTCTTT
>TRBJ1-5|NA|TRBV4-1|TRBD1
CASSQGAPGGNQPQHF
TGCGCCAGCAGCCAGGGCGCCCCAGGGGGGAATCAGCCCCAGCATTTT
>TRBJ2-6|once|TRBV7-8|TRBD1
CASSLGQGVGGANVLTF
TGTGCCAGCAGCTTAGGTCAGGGGGTCGGTGGGGCCAACGTCCTGACTTTC
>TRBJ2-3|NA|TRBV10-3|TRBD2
CAISEGTSGSPRDTQYF
TGTGCCATCAGTGAGGGGACTAGCGGGAGTCCTCGGGATACGCAGTATTTT
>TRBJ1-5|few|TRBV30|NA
CAWSGRGLGQPQHF
TGTGCCTGGAGTGGAAGGGGTTTGGGTCAGCCCCAGCATTTT
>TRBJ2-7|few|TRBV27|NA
CASSSYQGNSYEQYF
TGTGCCAGCAGTTCCTACCAGGGGAACTCCTACGAGCAGTACTTC
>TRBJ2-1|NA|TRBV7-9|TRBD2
CASSLVGGRGSYNEQFF
TGTGCCAGCAGCTTAGTAGGTGGGAGGGGATCCTACAATGAGCAGTTCTTC
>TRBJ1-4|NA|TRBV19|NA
CASRNQGGEKLFF
TGTGCCAGTAGAAACCAGGGTGGTGAAAAACTGTTTTTT
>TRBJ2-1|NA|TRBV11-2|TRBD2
CASSLYRTSGSYNEQFF
TGTGCCAGCAGCTTATATAGAACTAGCGGGAGTTACAATGAGCAGTTCTTC
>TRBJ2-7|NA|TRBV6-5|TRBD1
CASSYVLLPGGYEQYF
TGTGCCAGCAGTTACGTCCTTCTCCCAGGGGGCTACGAGCAGTACTTC
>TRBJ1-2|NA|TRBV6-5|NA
CASSSLGQANYGYTF
TGTGCCAGCAGTTCCCTGGGGCAGGCTAACTATGGCTACACCTTC
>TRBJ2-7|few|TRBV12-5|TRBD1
CASGPTTGQTNEQYF
TGTGCTAGTGGGCCTACAACGGGACAGACGAACGAGCAGTACTTC
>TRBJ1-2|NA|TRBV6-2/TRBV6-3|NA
CASSYSEGVENYGYTF
TGTGCCAGCAGTTATTCGGAGGGAGTAGAAAACTATGGCTACACCTTC
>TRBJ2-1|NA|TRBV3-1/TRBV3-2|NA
CASSRGTRQGVEQFF
TGTGCCAGCAGCCGAGGGACCCGCCAAGGGGTTGAGCAGTTCTTC
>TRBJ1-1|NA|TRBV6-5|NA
CASTSYTEAFF
TGTGCCAGCACTTCATACACTGAAGCTTTCTTT
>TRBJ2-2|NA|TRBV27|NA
CASSLGGSGELFF
TGTGCCAGCAGTTTAGGGGGGTCCGGGGAGCTGTTTTTT
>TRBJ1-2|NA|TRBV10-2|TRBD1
CASSGGQGTPPYYGYTF
TGCGCCAGCTCCGGGGGACAGGGGACCCCGCCATACTATGGCTACACCTTC
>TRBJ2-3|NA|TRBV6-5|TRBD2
CASSSGGTSGTDTQYF
TGTGCCAGCAGTTCGGGGGGGACTAGCGGCACAGATACGCAGTATTTT
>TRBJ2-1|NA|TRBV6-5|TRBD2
CASSLNVGGGAGEQFF
TGTGCCAGCAGTTTGAACGTCGGCGGGGGGGCCGGTGAGCAGTTCTTC
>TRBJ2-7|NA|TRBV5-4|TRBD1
CASSLGGTVDYEQYF
TGTGCCAGCAGCTTGGGGGGGACAGTCGACTACGAGCAGTACTTC
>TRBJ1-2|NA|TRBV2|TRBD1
CASRGGQGASGYTF
TGTGCCAGCAGGGGGGGACAGGGGGCCAGCGGCTACACCTTC
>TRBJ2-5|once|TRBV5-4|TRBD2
CASSLWGGETQYF
TGTGCCAGCAGCTTGTGGGGGGGGGAGACCCAGTACTTC
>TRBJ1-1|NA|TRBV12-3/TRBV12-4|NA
CASSLGKNTEAFF
TGTGCCAGCAGTTTGGGCAAGAACACTGAAGCTTTCTTT
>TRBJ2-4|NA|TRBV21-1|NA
CASSKVMIIRRILAKNIQYF
TGTGCCAGCAGCAAAGTTATGATTATAAGACGGATACTAGCCAAAAACATTCAGTACTTC
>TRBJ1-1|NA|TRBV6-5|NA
CASTLGVVNTEAFF
TGTGCCAGCACCCTAGGAGTGGTGAACACTGAAGCTTTCTTT
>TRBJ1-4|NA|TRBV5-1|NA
CASSLVANEKLFF
TGCGCCAGCAGCTTGGTGGCTAATGAAAAACTGTTTTTT
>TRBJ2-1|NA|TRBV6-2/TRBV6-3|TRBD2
CASSYSGSGGLKQFF
TGTGCCAGCAGTTACAGCGGTAGCGGGGGCCTGAAGCAGTTCTTC
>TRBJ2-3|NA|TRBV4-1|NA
CASSQDSFSDTQYF
TGCGCCAGCAGCCAAGATAGTTTTTCAGATACGCAGTATTTT
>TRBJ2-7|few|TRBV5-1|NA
CASSLGQGATYEQYF
TGCGCCAGCAGCTTGGGGCAGGGAGCTACCTACGAGCAGTACTTC
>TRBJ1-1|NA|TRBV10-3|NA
CAISDRAGRLNTEAFF
TGTGCCATCAGTGATCGGGCCGGGAGACTGAACACTGAAGCTTTCTTT
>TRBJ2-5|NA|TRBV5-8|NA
CASSPEGGREETQYF
TGTGCCAGCAGCCCCGAGGGGGGGCGGGAGGAGACCCAGTACTTC
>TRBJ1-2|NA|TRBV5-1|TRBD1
CASSFTGDYGYTF
TGCGCCAGCAGCTTTACAGGGGACTATGGCTACACCTTC
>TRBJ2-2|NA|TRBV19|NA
CASSGSPANTGELFF
TGTGCCAGTAGCGGGAGCCCCGCGAACACCGGGGAGCTGTTTTTT
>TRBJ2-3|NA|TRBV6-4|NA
CASSAISDTQYF
TGTGCCAGCAGTGCCATCTCGGATACGCAGTATTTT
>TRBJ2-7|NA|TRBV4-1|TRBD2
CASGVGRGGRNEQYF
TGCGCCAGCGGCGTTGGTCGGGGGGGCCGGAACGAGCAGTACTTC
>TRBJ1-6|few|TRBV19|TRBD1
CASSSQTGVGSPLHF
TGTGCCAGTAGTTCGCAGACAGGGGTGGGTTCACCCCTCCACTTT
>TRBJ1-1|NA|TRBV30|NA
CAWTGRSRTEAFF
TGTGCCTGGACAGGGAGATCTAGGACTGAAGCTTTCTTT
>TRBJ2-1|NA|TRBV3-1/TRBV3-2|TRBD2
CASSPSSSGSNEQFF
TGTGCCAGCAGCCCAAGTTCTAGCGGGAGCAATGAGCAGTTCTTC
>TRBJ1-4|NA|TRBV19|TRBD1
CASSLRDRYEKLFF
TGTGCCAGTAGCCTCCGGGACAGATATGAAAAACTGTTTTTT
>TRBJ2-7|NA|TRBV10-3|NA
CAIKDGPVYEQYF
TGTGCCATCAAGGACGGACCCGTCTACGAGCAGTACTTC
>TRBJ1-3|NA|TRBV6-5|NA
CASSYISGNPGNTIYF
TGTGCCAGCAGTTACATTTCAGGGAACCCTGGAAACACCATATATTTT
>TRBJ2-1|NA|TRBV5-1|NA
CASSSTGTNYNEQFF
TGCGCCAGCAGCTCTACCGGGACAAATTACAATGAGCAGTTCTTC
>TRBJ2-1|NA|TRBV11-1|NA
CASSVTGTLGDNEQFF
TGTGCCAGCAGCGTTACCGGGACATTGGGGGACAATGAGCAGTTCTTC
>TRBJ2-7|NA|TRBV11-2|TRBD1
CASSRGQAYYEQYF
TGTGCCAGCAGCCGAGGACAGGCGTACTACGAGCAGTACTTC
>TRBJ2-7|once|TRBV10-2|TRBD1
CASLERTGGTYEQYF
TGCGCCAGTTTGGAACGAACAGGGGGGACCTACGAGCAGTACTTC
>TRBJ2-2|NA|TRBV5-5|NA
CASSRLVETGELFF
TGTGCCAGCAGCCGGCTTGTTGAGACCGGGGAGCTGTTTTTT